This section outlines one TCR beta chain sequence together with its context. This sample is part of a study of identical twins. Germline assignment: CDR1 ENHRY and CDR2 SYGVKD. CDR3 length equals 16 residues. Trimming at V came to 3 bases and at J to 6 bases, leaving 13 bases not matched to a gene. Each CDR3 protein gets one entry after TCRdb re-called the 5' RACE reads with MiXCR. The sample has fewer than 650,000 distinct CDR3 sequences, around 7.4% seen once. In addition, the sample was reused for a study of yellow fever vaccine responses in identical twins.

Sequenced material: PBMCs. This receptor was obtained from a woman aged 18-29 years in good health. The gene calls are TRBV10-3 and TRBJ2-7; TRBD1 aligns across 8 bases. CDR3 nucleotides: TGTGCCATCAGTGAATTCAGTGGACAGGGAGTAGGCGAGCAGTACTTC. Protein sequence: CAISEFSGQGVGEQYF.